The 6 T cell receptor beta chains presented below share a single source sample, sequenced in a study of cytomegalovirus exposure and HLA in healthy donors. The PCR was carried out with 60 Vbeta primers and 13 Jbeta primers. Assay used: immunoSEQ multiplex PCR; TCRdb lists only in-frame clones, some missing. The sample lists over 50,000 clones; 60% to 70% were seen once. The specimen was PBMCs. These receptors were taken from a man aged 35 to 55 in good health and CMV-seropositive.

This clone was seen a handful of times. The V call is TRBV7-2, the J call TRBJ2-6; possibly TRBD2 for D (6 bases). V gave up 5 bases and J gave up 1 base, with 9 bases separating them. CDR1 and CDR2 from the germline V gene are SGHTA and FQGNSA. The CDR3 extends over 15 amino acids. CDR3 DNA: TGTGCCAGCAGCGATGCGGGGTCTGGGGCCAACGTCCTGACTTTC. Its translation: CASSDAGSGANVLTF.

This clone was observed many times. The chain recombines TRBV7-2 with TRBJ2-1; a possible D gene is TRBD1 (6 bases). CDR1 is SGHTA and CDR2 is FQGNSA in the germline V gene. Trimming shortened V by 0 bases and J by 8 bases, and 11 bases separated the two germline ends. The CDR3 loop spans 14 amino acids. The CDR3 reads CASSLAGQFHEQFF. In nucleotides, the CDR3 is TGTGCCAGCAGCTTAGCCGGACAGTTCCATGAGCAGTTCTTC. The complete variable domain, with remaining parts taken from reference TRBV7-2 and TRBJ2-1, reads GAGVSQSPSNKVTEKGKDVELRCDPISGHTALYWYRQSLGQGLEFLIYFQGNSAPDKSGLPSDRFSAERTGGSVSTLTIQRTQQEDSAVYLCASSLAGQFHEQFFGPGTRLTVL.

The chain carries TRBV4-1 and TRBJ2-7; weak D call: TRBD2 (5 bases). Trimming cost V 0 bases and J 7 bases, with 13 bases left between them. The length of the CDR3 is 14 residues. The germline V gene encodes CDR1 MGHRA and CDR2 YSYEKL. Written as DNA, the CDR3 is TGCGCCAGCAGCCAAGACGACCCACCGGGGGAGCAGTACTTC. It codes for CASSQDDPPGEQYF.

This clone came up once. This chain connects TRBV7-9 to TRBJ1-4; TRBD1 aligns across 8 bases. The germline CDR1 and CDR2 sequences are SEHNR and FQNEAQ (reference sequence). V shed 4 bases, J shed 5 bases, and the junction held 6 bases outside the gene matches. The CDR3 runs to 15 residues. CDR3 region: CASSSPGQANEKLFF. DNA for the CDR3: TGTGCCAGCAGCTCACCGGGACAGGCGAATGAAAAACTGTTTTTT.

This clone was seen once. The chain joins TRBV7-6 to TRBJ2-7, with TRBD1 as a possible D gene (6 bases). The CDR3 totals 14 residues. Germline loops: CDR1 SGHVS, CDR2 FNYEAQ. V was trimmed by 5 bases and J by 2 bases, leaving 13 bases between them. The CDR3 region is CASSATTGPYEQYF. The CDR3 DNA is TGTGCCAGCAGCGCGACAACAGGGCCCTACGAGCAGTACTTC.

The rearrangement joins TRBV7-9 to TRBJ2-3; 13 bases map to TRBD2. CDR1 and CDR2 (germline): SEHNR, FQNEAQ (reference sequence). This CDR3 contains 14 residues. V was clipped by 5 bases and J by 9 bases; unmatched bases: 5. CDR3 sequence reads: CASSMGTSGVTQYF. DNA of the CDR3: TGTGCCAGCAGCATGGGGACTAGCGGGGTCACGCAGTATTTT.